This T cell receptor beta chain was sequenced in a study of shared clonotypes between healthy human individuals. Study-wide points: Enrolling few donors narrowed the genetic and exposure-history diversity that was represented.

Unsorted PBMC samples were amplified in replicate PCRs containing roughly 300 ng DNA, about 30,000 T cell genomes. Under the authors' procedure: With immunoSEQ giving junction-only sequences and no quality scores, filtering differed. TCRdb's table, derived via immunoSEQ multiplex PCR, lists solely in-frame clones and lacks some. V, J and clone size were drawn from that table, and D and trimming were deduced from the DNA. The table lists roughly 500,000 clones, 76% of them singletons. As to this clone: Its target is unknown.

Donors had no recently reported acute infections or vaccinations and were HIV-negative. V lost 5 bases and J 7 bases, leaving 15 bases between the germline ends. There are 14 residues in the CDR3. Per the germline V gene, CDR1 is GTSNPN and CDR2 is SVGIG (reference sequence). The receptor was isolated from a woman aged 40-49 years in good health. Some clones in this sample may be carry-over from other donors' samples. The V call is TRBV30, the J call TRBJ1-6; no clear D. The sequencing input was PBMCs. CDR3 DNA sequence: TGTGCCTGGGATATGGGGAGCGGGAATTCACCCCTCCACTTT. Translation: CAWDMGSGNSPLHF.